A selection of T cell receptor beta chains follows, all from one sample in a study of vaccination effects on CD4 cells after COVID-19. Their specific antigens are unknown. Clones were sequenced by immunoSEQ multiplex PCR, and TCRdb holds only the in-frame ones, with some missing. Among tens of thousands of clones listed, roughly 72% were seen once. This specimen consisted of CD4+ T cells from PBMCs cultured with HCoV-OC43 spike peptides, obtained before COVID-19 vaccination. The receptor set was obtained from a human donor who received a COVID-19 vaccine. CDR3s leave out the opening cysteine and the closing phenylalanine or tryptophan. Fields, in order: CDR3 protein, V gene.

CDR3aa: ASSNRDRGSNTEAF
v_gene: TRBV18

CDR3aa: ASSQTRVQPQH
v_gene: TRBV4-3

CDR3aa: ASSLAGTSGTDTQY
v_gene: TRBV5-1

CDR3aa: ASSMEGPGELF
v_gene: TRBV19

CDR3aa: ASVQDRGMNTEAF
v_gene: TRBV2

CDR3aa: ASSLSPRETQY
v_gene: TRBV7-8

CDR3aa: ASNPGLGGGYNEQF
v_gene: TRBV19

CDR3aa: ASSPPIAGVIEQF
v_gene: TRBV5-4

CDR3aa: ASSPGQGNWSPLH
v_gene: TRBV28

CDR3aa: ASNRGDVSGANVLT
v_gene: TRBV30

CDR3aa: ASSYSAADEGNTIY
v_gene: TRBV6-2/TRBV6-3

CDR3aa: ASSRRAAIDTDTQY
v_gene: TRBV6-6

CDR3aa: ASSPGQGVRETQY
v_gene: TRBV18

CDR3aa: ASRSGGLYGYT
v_gene: TRBV6-6

CDR3aa: ASSLGPAAGNTIY
v_gene: TRBV7-2

CDR3aa: ASRFDKGYNSPLH
v_gene: TRBV6-5

CDR3aa: ASSPFGQGQFYGYT
v_gene: TRBV19

CDR3aa: ASSYTRGKRGDTGELF
v_gene: TRBV5-6

CDR3aa: ASSGQGENNEQF
v_gene: TRBV5-4

CDR3aa: ASSPSGPGNTIY
v_gene: TRBV3-1/TRBV3-2

CDR3aa: ASSVVPGQGAEAF
v_gene: TRBV9

CDR3aa: ASSEFLGSGYT
v_gene: TRBV6-1

CDR3aa: ASSSQGPVGYT
v_gene: TRBV6-5

CDR3aa: ASKEDTSGYT
v_gene: TRBV19

CDR3aa: ASRRQGYGYT
v_gene: TRBV12-3/TRBV12-4

CDR3aa: ASSFSGGRNYGYT
v_gene: TRBV28

CDR3aa: ASSQVGREEGRWPEAF
v_gene: TRBV4-1

CDR3aa: ASSPTAGRTDTQY
v_gene: TRBV11-3

CDR3aa: ASSLAGRATEGNSPLH
v_gene: TRBV27

CDR3aa: ASSQGGVTYNEQF
v_gene: TRBV4-1

CDR3aa: ASSPDRGRTEAF
v_gene: TRBV6-5

CDR3aa: ASSDTMNTEAF
v_gene: TRBV18

CDR3aa: ASSFNLGQGNQPQH
v_gene: TRBV7-8

CDR3aa: ASSYMRGDTQY
v_gene: TRBV6-5

CDR3aa: ASSYEGTGELF
v_gene: TRBV6-5

CDR3aa: ASSPFANIQY
v_gene: TRBV6-6

CDR3aa: ASSRGGRSSYNEQF
v_gene: TRBV4-3

CDR3aa: ASSSNGRGNEQF
v_gene: TRBV7-3

CDR3aa: ASSRRGLSGNTIY
v_gene: TRBV5-8

CDR3aa: ASSRTGGAPLNTEAF
v_gene: TRBV28

CDR3aa: ASSLQGEKLF
v_gene: TRBV12-3/TRBV12-4

CDR3aa: ASSYPTTGGKSPLH
v_gene: TRBV6-5

CDR3aa: ASSESRGLSEKLF
v_gene: TRBV25-1

CDR3aa: ASSPNEGLGQF
v_gene: TRBV5-8

CDR3aa: ASSQASGQGYGYT
v_gene: TRBV4-2

CDR3aa: ASSPRQVLFQETQY
v_gene: TRBV3-1/TRBV3-2

CDR3aa: ASKQGTEAF
v_gene: TRBV6-5

CDR3aa: ASSRRESNQPQH
v_gene: TRBV19

CDR3aa: SVDRGNTGELF
v_gene: TRBV29-1

CDR3aa: ASSGLAGLTDTQY
v_gene: TRBV2

CDR3aa: ATGGELPGELF
v_gene: TRBV24-1

CDR3aa: AWSVSGFRQPQH
v_gene: TRBV30